These 18 T cell receptor beta chains originate from one sample sequenced in a study of blood T cell repertoires in COVID-19. Using immunoSEQ multiplex PCR, the repertoire was profiled, and TCRdb retains in-frame clones only, with some absent. Here the sample spans about 190,000 clones, about 88% being singletons. The specimen was peripheral blood. Every receptor here comes from a woman aged 35 to 49 who had recovered from COVID-19.

In its sample, this clone was seen a few times. The CDR3 sequence: CASSDSTGETDTQYF. As DNA, the CDR3 is TGTGCCAGCAGTGATTCGACAGGGGAAACAGATACGCAGTATTTT. The rearrangement joins TRBV6-4 to TRBJ2-3, with 8 bases aligning to TRBD1. Losses at the gene ends were 3 bases for V and 3 bases for J; bases not matched to a gene: 5. The CDR3 is made up of 15 amino acids. Germline V gene sequence: CDR1 MRHNA, CDR2 SNTAGT.

The chain carries TRBV5-1 and TRBJ2-1; the D is unclear. The CDR3 sequence is 13 residues long. V shed 6 bases and J shed 8 bases, with 15 bases lying between them. Germline V lookup: CDR1 SGHRS, CDR2 YFSETQ. The CDR3 loop reads CASTRDTTDEQFF. Here the CDR3 DNA reads TGCGCCAGCACCCGAGATACCACAGATGAGCAGTTCTTC.

The chain uses TRBV11-2 and TRBJ2-1; TRBD2 aligns across 10 bases. CDR1 and CDR2 (germline): SGHAT, FQNNGV. V trimming: 9 bases; J trimming: 9 bases; junction bases outside the gene matches: 11. This CDR3 is built from 14 residues. The CDR3 protein is CASTGTSANFEQFF. The CDR3 DNA reads TGTGCCAGTACCGGGACTAGCGCCAATTTTGAGCAGTTCTTC.

This chain links TRBV6-5 with TRBJ2-7, with D perhaps matching TRBD2 (5 bases). The CDR3 totals 12 residues. Germline CDR1 is MNHEY and CDR2 is SVGAGI. Trimming left V 4 bases short and J 7 bases short, with 11 bases between. The CDR3 reads CASSSRAGEQYF. The CDR3 DNA follows: TGTGCCAGCAGTTCGCGGGCCGGAGAGCAGTACTTC.

The chain has TRBV27 and TRBJ2-1, with 11 bases aligning to TRBD2. CDR1 and CDR2 from the germline V gene are MNHEY and SMNVEV (reference sequence). The CDR3 contains 15 residues. J lost 8 bases, V lost 5 bases, and 8 bases had no gene match. DNA for the CDR3: TGTGCCAGCAGTGACCTTGGACTAGCGGGCGATGAGCAGTTCTTC. This encodes CASSDLGLAGDEQFF.

This clone was observed a few times. V is TRBV5-4 and J is TRBJ1-2; a possible D gene is TRBD1 (6 bases). The CDR3 has 14 residues. Germline loops: CDR1 SGHNT, CDR2 YYREEE (reference sequence). V was pared by 0 bases and J by 2 bases, with 8 bases between. The CDR3 nucleotides are TGTGCCAGCAGCTTGGTGGACAGAAACTATGGCTACACCTTC. This codes for CASSLVDRNYGYTF.

The V gene is TRBV20-1, the J gene TRBJ2-3; 12 positions agree with TRBD2. V was clipped by 3 bases and J by 3 bases; unmatched bases: 4. CDR3 size: 15 residues. From germline, CDR1 is DFQATT and CDR2 SNEGSKA (reference sequence). The CDR3 sequence is CSASPGTSGTDTQYF. In DNA, the CDR3 is TGCAGTGCTAGTCCCGGGACTAGCGGGACAGATACGCAGTATTTT.

J is TRBJ1-2 and V is TRBV28, with 9 bases lining up with TRBD1. This CDR3 contains 16 residues. Germline V gene sequence: CDR1 MDHEN, CDR2 SYDVKM. The junction had 13 bases not matched to a gene; V was cut back by 3 bases and J by 8 bases. The CDR3 here is CASSFLGGTGTGGYTF. The CDR3 bases are TGTGCCAGCAGTTTCCTTGGAGGGACAGGGACGGGAGGCTACACCTTC.

As for this clone: Compared with germline, one end of the junction differs, possibly owing to a read error. The V gene is TRBV6-7, the J gene TRBJ2-3, with 9 bases lining up with TRBD2. TRBV6-7 is treated as an ORF (open reading frame) with a function not yet certain. The CDR3 has 21 residues. The CDR3 DNA sequence: TGTGCCAGCAGTGACTCCTGGGGGCCGGCAGGGGCGGGAGGGCCTCCAGATACGCAGTATTTT. Its translation: CASSDSWGPAGAGGPPDTQYF.

Worth noting for this clone: Other DNA sequences of this sample code for an identical CDR3. The chain carries TRBV5-1 and TRBJ2-1, with no clear D. V lost 1 base to trimming and J lost 8 bases, with 4 bases between them. Germline V CDR1 and CDR2: SGHRS, YFSETQ. There are 11 residues in the CDR3. The CDR3 spells CASSLSDEQFF. In DNA, the CDR3 is TGCGCCAGCAGCTTGTCTGATGAGCAGTTCTTC.

The genes are TRBV20-1 and TRBJ1-2; no firm D call. This CDR3 comprises 13 residues. The V end was cut by 3 bases, the J end by 8 bases, with 16 bases between. Per the germline V gene, CDR1 is DFQATT and CDR2 is SNEGSKA (reference sequence). The CDR3 DNA reads as TGCAGTGCTAGTCCCAGGTCAGCCGGCGGCTACACCTTC. Its protein is CSASPRSAGGYTF.

This clone was observed once. The chain employs TRBV7-3 and TRBJ2-1; possibly TRBD2 for D (5 bases). This CDR3 contains 17 residues. Trimming took 2 bases from V and 8 from J, leaving 22 bases between them. Germline lookup yields CDR1 SGHTA and CDR2 FQGTGA. The CDR3 reads CASSLVGPGRGPDEQFF. DNA of the CDR3: TGTGCCAGCAGCTTAGTAGGGCCCGGGCGAGGGCCCGATGAGCAGTTCTTC.

The chain carries TRBV9 and TRBJ1-4; D is possibly TRBD1 (5 bases). This CDR3 is built from 15 residues. The germline V gene encodes CDR1 SGDLS and CDR2 YYNGEE. V shed 0 bases and J shed 12 bases, with 18 bases lying between them. The chain's CDR3 is CASSVASGTGEELFF. DNA of the CDR3: TGTGCCAGCAGCGTAGCCTCCGGGACCGGGGAGGAACTGTTTTTT.

The chain couples TRBV20-1 to TRBJ2-5, with a tentative D call TRBD2 (5 bases). V was trimmed by 3 bases and J by 4 bases, leaving 15 bases between them. The CDR3 has 14 amino acids. CDR1 and CDR2 (germline): DFQATT, SNEGSKA (reference sequence). The CDR3 reads CSASPPSRGETQYF. CDR3 bases: TGCAGTGCTAGTCCTCCGTCCCGGGGAGAGACCCAGTACTTC.

The chain has TRBV30 and TRBJ1-1, with D perhaps TRBD1 (5 bases). The V gene lost 0 bases and the J gene lost 8 bases, with 13 bases spanning the gap. This CDR3 has 13 amino acids. The V gene's germline CDR1 is GTSNPN and CDR2 SVGIG (reference sequence). The CDR3: CAWSVTGVDEAFF. For the CDR3, the DNA is TGTGCCTGGAGTGTTACGGGGGTCGACGAAGCTTTCTTT.

The genes are TRBV14 and TRBJ2-3, with 9 bases lining up with TRBD1. The CDR3 extends over 15 amino acids. CDR1 is SGHDN and CDR2 is FVKESK in the germline V gene. Germline trimming cut 5 bases from V and 1 base from J; bases unmatched to any gene: 4. CDR3 DNA: TGTGCCAGCAGCTGGGGACAGGGAGGCACAGATACGCAGTATTTT. This encodes CASSWGQGGTDTQYF.

This clone showed up just once. The chain carries TRBV4-1 and TRBJ2-7, with TRBD1 as a possible D gene (5 bases). The V and J ends lost 0 bases and 0 bases respectively, with 9 bases between them. The CDR3 runs 15 residues. The V gene's germline CDR1 is MGHRA and CDR2 YSYEKL. The CDR3 is CASSQEGQSSYEQYF. The DNA of the CDR3 is TGCGCCAGCAGCCAAGAGGGGCAGAGCTCCTACGAGCAGTACTTC.

This clone has only a few counts. The rearrangement joins TRBV5-1 to TRBJ1-3; D remains ambiguous. CDR1 and CDR2 from the germline V gene are SGHRS and YFSETQ. This CDR3 contains 17 residues. V was shortened by 2 bases and J by 0 bases, with 15 bases between the two germline ends. CDR3 sequence reads: CASSFNEGSFSGNTIYF. CDR3 in DNA: TGCGCCAGCAGCTTTAACGAGGGCAGCTTCTCTGGAAACACCATATATTTT.